The present TCR beta chain was sequenced within a study of blood T cell repertoires in COVID-19 (dated by TCRdb to about 2020). General notes on the study: Samples covering the acute and convalescent phases of COVID-19 were provided by collaborators in the United States, Italy and Spain. The material from the prospective study consisted of cDNA or gDNA derived from T cells, B-cell-depleted T cells, or PBMCs. The dataset comprised deeply sampled blood TCRbeta repertoires from subjects exposed to, actively infected with, or recovered from COVID-19. The repertoires were made available in a free public database intended to serve as a resource for research on the immune response to SARS-CoV-2. Samples came from the ongoing ImmuneRACE study (first 160 participants) plus 1,254 subjects from 6 global collaborators. The sample metadata nearly always contained a de-identified subject ID, COVID-19 status, age in years and sex. Where HLA class I and class II types were available, the types were taken from metadata supplied by the sample provider, not from assay-based typing.

General findings and caveats noted by the study authors: The amount of clinical and demographic metadata varied by source and participant and was provided uncurated.

TCRbeta CDR3 regions were amplified from genomic DNA by means of the immunoSEQ Assay, a bias-controlled multiplex PCR. In the authors' own workflow: Nucleated cell counts per sample were estimated from amplification of reference gene primers within the assay. To quantify the absolute abundance of each unique TCRbeta CDR3 rearrangement, sequence reads were collapsed and filtered. Productive Simpson clonality was computed per sample as the square root of Simpson's diversity index over productive rearrangements. Drawn from immuneACCESS, this table holds only the in-frame rearrangements with V and J called that TCRdb kept. Clones are partly lost; checked studies trace under half to an unresolved V gene and leave the rest unexplained. The V and J calls and clone size are taken from that table; D and trimming were inferred from the DNA. The sample table lists about 50,000 clones, 84% of them with a count of one. Together, the top ten hold approximately 8.8% of the sample.

Concerning this clone: This receptor's antigen is unknown. Base qualities are not provided; no much larger clone lies one nucleotide away.

The collaborating institutions used their own protocols to collect whole blood in K2EDTA tubes. Collaborator samples were shipped for TCRbeta analysis as frozen whole blood, isolated PBMCs, or DNA extracted from either sample type. The source of this sequence is a man in his 60s with acute or convalescent COVID-19. Source material: peripheral blood.

In nucleotide form, the sequence is TGTGCCAGCAGCTTAGAACGGTCCGAATACAATGAGCAGTTCTTC. Its coded protein is CASSLERSEYNEQFF. The V gene is TRBV7-7 and the J gene is TRBJ2-1; a confident D gene designation cannot be given. Relative to germline, V is 1 base shorter and J is 4 bases shorter, with 11 bases between their ends. CDR1 and CDR2 are read off the germline V gene (reference sequence) as SSHAT and FNYEAQ. Measured from the cysteine to the phenylalanine, the CDR3 is 15 residues long. Of the read, only the CDR3 DNA is kept; its 45 bases are in frame from base 1. The reference TRBV7-7 and TRBJ2-1 proteins fill in what lies around the CDR3, so the full variable domain reads GAGVSQSPRYKVTKRGQDVTLRCDPISSHATLYWYQQALGQGPEFLTYFNYEAQPDKSGLPSDRFSAERPEGSISTLTIQRTEQRDSAMYRCASSLERSEYNEQFFGPGTRLTVL.